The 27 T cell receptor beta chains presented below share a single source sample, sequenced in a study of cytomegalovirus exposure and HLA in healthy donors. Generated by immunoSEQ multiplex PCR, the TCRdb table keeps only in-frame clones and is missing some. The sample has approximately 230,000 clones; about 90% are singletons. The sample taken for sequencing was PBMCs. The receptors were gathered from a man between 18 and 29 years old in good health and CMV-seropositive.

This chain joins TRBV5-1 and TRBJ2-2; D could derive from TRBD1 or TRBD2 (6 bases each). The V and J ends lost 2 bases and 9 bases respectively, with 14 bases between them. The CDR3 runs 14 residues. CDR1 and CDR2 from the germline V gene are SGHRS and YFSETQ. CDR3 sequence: CASSFGGPSWELFF. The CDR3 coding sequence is TGCGCCAGCAGCTTTGGGGGGCCCTCCTGGGAGCTGTTTTTT. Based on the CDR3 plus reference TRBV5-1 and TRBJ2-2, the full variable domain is KAGVTQTPRYLIKTRGQQVTLSCSPISGHRSVSWYQQTPGQGLQFLFEYFSETQRNKGNFPGRFSGRQFSNSRSEMNVSTLELGDSALYLCASSFGGPSWELFFGEGSRLTVL.

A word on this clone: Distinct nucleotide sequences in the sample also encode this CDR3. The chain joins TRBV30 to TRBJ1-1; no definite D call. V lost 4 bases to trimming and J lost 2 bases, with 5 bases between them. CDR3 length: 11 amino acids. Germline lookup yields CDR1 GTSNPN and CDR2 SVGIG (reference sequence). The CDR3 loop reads CAWKVNTEAFF. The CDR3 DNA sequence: TGTGCCTGGAAAGTCAACACTGAAGCTTTCTTT.

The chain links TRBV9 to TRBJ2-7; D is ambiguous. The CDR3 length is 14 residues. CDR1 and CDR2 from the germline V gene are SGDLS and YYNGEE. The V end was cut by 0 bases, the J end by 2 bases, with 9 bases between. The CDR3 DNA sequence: TGTGCCAGCAGCGTAGAACCGATCCCCTACGAGCAGTACTTC. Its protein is CASSVEPIPYEQYF.

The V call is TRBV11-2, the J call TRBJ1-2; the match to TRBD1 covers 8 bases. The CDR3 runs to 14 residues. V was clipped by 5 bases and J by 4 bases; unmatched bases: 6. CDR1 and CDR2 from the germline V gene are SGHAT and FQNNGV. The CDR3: CASSAGGAGYGYTF. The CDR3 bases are TGTGCCAGCAGCGCAGGGGGCGCGGGCTATGGCTACACCTTC.

The DNA for the CDR3 is TGCAGCGTTGTGGGTAGCGGGAGTTCCTACAATGAGCAGTTCTTC. Residues: CSVVGSGSSYNEQFF. V usage is TRBV29-1 and J usage is TRBJ2-1, with 9 nucleotides matching TRBD2. V dropped 4 bases and J dropped 1; count of bases not matched to a gene: 5. This CDR3 region has 15 residues. Germline loops: CDR1 SQVTM, CDR2 ANQGSEA.

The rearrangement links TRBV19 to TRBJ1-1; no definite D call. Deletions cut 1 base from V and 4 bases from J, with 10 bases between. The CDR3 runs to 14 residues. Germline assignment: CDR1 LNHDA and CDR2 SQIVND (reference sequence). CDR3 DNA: TGTGCCAGTAGTATAGCTAGCGTCGGCACTGAAGCTTTCTTT. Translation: CASSIASVGTEAFF.

The CDR3 nucleotides are TGCGCCAGCAGCTCGGGACGGACGACCTACAATGAGCAGTTCTTC. This translates into CASSSGRTTYNEQFF. The chain uses TRBV4-1 and TRBJ2-1; D tentatively fits TRBD1 or TRBD2 (5 bases each). The ends were cut back, 5 bases at V and 2 bases at J, with 13 bases in the middle. Germline V gives CDR1 MGHRA, CDR2 YSYEKL. The CDR3 runs to 15 residues.

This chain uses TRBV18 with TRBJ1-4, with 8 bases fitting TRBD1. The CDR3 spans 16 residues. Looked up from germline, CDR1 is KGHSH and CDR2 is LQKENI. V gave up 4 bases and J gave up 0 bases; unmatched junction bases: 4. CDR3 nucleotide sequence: TGTGCCAGCTCACGGGACAGGTTGCCAACTAATGAAAAACTGTTTTTT. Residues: CASSRDRLPTNEKLFF. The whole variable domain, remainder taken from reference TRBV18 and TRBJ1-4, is NAGVMQNPRHLVRRRGQEARLRCSPMKGHSHVYWYRQLPEEGLKFMVYLQKENIIDESGMPKERFSAEFPKEGPSILRIQQVVRGDSAAYFCASSRDRLPTNEKLFFGSGTQLSVL.

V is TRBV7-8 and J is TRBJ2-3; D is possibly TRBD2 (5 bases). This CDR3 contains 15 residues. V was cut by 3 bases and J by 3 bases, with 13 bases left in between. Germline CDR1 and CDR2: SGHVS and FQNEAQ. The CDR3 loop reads CASSFSGRGTDTQYF. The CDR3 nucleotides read TGTGCCAGCAGCTTTTCGGGTCGAGGGACAGATACGCAGTATTTT.

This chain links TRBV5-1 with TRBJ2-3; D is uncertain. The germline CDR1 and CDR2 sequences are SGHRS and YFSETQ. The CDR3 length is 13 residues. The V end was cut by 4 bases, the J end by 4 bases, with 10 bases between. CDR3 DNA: TGCGCCAGCAGCACGGAACGTGCAGATACGCAGTATTTT. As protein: CASSTERADTQYF.

The CDR3 nucleotides are TGTGCCAGCAGTGAGCGGGACTACTATGGCTACACCTTC. Protein sequence: CASSERDYYGYTF. The V call is TRBV6-1, the J call TRBJ1-2, with D maybe TRBD1 (5 bases). Germline CDR1 MNHNS, CDR2 SASEGT. This CDR3 has 13 residues. V gave up 3 bases and J gave up 3 bases, with 8 bases separating them.

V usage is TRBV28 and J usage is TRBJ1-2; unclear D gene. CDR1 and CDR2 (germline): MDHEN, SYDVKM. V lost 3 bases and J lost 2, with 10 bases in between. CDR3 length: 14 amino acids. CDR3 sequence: CASSFSLPNYGYTF. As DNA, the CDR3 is TGTGCCAGCAGTTTCTCACTGCCAAACTATGGCTACACCTTC.

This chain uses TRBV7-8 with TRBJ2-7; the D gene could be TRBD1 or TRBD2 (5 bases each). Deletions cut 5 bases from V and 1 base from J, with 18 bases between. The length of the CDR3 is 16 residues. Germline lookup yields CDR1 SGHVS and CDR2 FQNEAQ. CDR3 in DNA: TGTGCCAGCAGCCCGTCCGGGACGAGCTTGTCCTACGAGCAGTACTTC. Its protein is CASSPSGTSLSYEQYF.

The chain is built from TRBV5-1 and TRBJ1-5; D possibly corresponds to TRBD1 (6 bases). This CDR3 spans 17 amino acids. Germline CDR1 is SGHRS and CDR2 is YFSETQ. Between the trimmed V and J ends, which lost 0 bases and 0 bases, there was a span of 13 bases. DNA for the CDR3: TGCGCCAGCAGCTTGGTCCCAGGGGAAAGTAGCAATCAGCCCCAGCATTTT. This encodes CASSLVPGESSNQPQHF.

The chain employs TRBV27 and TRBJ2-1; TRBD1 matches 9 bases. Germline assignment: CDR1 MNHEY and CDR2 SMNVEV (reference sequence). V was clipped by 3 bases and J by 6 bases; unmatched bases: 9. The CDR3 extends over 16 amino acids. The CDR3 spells CASSFQGQGLSNEQFF. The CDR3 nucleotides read TGTGCCAGCAGTTTCCAAGGACAGGGGTTGAGCAATGAGCAGTTCTTC.

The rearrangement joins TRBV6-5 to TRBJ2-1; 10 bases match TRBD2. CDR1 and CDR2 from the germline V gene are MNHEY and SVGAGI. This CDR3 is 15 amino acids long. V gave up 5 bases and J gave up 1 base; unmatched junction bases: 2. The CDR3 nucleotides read TGTGCCAGCAGTCTAGCGGGAGCGTCCTACAATGAGCAGTTCTTC. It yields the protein CASSLAGASYNEQFF.

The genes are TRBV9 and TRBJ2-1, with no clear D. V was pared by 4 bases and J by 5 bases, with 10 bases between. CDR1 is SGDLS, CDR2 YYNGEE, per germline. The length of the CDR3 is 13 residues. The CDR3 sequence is CASSSWSNNEQFF. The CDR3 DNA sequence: TGTGCCAGCAGCTCGTGGTCGAACAATGAGCAGTTCTTC. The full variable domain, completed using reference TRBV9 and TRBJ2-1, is DSGVTQTPKHLITATGQRVTLRCSPRSGDLSVYWYQQSLDQGLQFLIQYYNGEERAKGNILERFSAQQFPDLHSELNLSSLELGDSALYFCASSSWSNNEQFFGPGTRLTVL.

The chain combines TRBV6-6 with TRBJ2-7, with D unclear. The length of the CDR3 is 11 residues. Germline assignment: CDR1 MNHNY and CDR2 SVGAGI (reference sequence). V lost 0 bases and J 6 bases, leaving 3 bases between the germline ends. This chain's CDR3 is CASSYSFEQYF. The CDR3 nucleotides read TGTGCCAGCAGTTACTCGTTCGAGCAGTACTTC.

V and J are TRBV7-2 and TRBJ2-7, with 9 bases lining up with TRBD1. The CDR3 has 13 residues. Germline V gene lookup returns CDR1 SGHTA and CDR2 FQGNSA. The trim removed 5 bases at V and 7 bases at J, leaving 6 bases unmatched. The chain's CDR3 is CASSTGTGREQYF. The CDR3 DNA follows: TGTGCCAGCAGCACCGGGACAGGGCGTGAGCAGTACTTC.

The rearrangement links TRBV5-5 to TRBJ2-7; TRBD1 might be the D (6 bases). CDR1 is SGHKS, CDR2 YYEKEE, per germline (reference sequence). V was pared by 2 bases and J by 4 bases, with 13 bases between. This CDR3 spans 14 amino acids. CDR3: CASSFGQTFYEQYF. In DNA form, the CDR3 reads TGTGCCAGCAGCTTCGGACAGACCTTTTACGAGCAGTACTTC.

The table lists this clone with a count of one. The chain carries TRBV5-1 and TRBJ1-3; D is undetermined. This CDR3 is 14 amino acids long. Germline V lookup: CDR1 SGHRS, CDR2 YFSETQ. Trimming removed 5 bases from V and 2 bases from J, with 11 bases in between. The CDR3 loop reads CASSDGRTGNTIYF. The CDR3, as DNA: TGCGCCAGCAGTGATGGACGGACTGGAAACACCATATATTTT.

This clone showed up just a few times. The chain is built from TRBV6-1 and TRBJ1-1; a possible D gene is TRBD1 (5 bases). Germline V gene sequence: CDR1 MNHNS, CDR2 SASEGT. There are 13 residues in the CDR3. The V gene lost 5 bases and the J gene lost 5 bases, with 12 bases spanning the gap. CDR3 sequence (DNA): TGTGCCAGCAGTTTAGTACAGGAAACTGAAGCTTTCTTT. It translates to CASSLVQETEAFF.

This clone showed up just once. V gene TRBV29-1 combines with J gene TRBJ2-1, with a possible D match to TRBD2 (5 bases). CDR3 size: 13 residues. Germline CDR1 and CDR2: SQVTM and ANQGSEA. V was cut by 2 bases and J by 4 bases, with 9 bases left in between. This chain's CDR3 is CSVENPGYNEQFF. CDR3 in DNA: TGCAGCGTTGAAAATCCGGGGTACAATGAGCAGTTCTTC.

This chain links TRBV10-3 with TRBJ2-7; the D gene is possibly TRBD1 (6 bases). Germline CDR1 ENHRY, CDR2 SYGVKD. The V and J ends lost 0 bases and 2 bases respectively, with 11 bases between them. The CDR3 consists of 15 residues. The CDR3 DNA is TGTGCCATCAGTGAGTCTAAACAGGGAACCTACGAGCAGTACTTC. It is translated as CAISESKQGTYEQYF.

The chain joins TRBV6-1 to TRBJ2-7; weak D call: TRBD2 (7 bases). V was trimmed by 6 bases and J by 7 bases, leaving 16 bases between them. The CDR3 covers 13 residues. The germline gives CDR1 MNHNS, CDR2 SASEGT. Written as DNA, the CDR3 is TGTGCCAGCAGAGGGGGAGGGCTATATGAGCAGTACTTC. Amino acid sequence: CASRGGGLYEQYF.

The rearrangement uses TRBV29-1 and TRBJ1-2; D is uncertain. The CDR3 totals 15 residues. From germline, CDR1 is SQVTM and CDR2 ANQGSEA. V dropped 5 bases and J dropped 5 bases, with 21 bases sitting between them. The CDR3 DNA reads TGCAGCGTTTTTGAAGGAACCAGAATGTGGTATGGCTACACCTTC. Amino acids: CSVFEGTRMWYGYTF.

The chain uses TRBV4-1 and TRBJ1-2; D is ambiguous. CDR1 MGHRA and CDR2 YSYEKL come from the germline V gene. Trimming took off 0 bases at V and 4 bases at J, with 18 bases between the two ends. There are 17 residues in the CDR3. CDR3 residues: CASSQERPEIVSYGYTF. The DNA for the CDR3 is TGCGCCAGCAGCCAAGAAAGGCCCGAGATTGTGAGCTATGGCTACACCTTC.